This TCR beta chain was recovered during a study of blood T cell repertoires in COVID-19. Study-wide context: T cells, B-cell-depleted T cells, or PBMCs supplied cDNA or gDNA.

Repertoires were generated with immunoSEQ multiplex PCR, while TCRdb's copy carries only in-frame clones and drops some. The data show roughly 61,000 clones, more than 55% seen once. Those who participated ranged in age from roughly 18 to 89 years and resided in roughly 26 US areas. Participants were placed into cohorts based on the clinical history they reported. Participants classified as exposed had met a COVID-19 case within 2 weeks before study entry. V shed 0 bases, J shed 7 bases, and the junction held 8 bases outside the gene matches. The germline V gene encodes CDR1 KGHSH and CDR2 LQKENI. The CDR3 is made up of 16 amino acids.

Sequencing was done on a sample of PBMCs or T cells enriched from blood (not recorded which). The sequence was collected from a woman in her sixties who had been exposed to COVID-19. The chain has TRBV18 and TRBJ2-2; 7 nucleotides align to TRBD1. CDR3 bases: TGTGCCAGCTCACCACCGTTGGCAGGGGGAAACGGGGAGCTGTTTTTT. Amino acid sequence: CASSPPLAGGNGELFF.